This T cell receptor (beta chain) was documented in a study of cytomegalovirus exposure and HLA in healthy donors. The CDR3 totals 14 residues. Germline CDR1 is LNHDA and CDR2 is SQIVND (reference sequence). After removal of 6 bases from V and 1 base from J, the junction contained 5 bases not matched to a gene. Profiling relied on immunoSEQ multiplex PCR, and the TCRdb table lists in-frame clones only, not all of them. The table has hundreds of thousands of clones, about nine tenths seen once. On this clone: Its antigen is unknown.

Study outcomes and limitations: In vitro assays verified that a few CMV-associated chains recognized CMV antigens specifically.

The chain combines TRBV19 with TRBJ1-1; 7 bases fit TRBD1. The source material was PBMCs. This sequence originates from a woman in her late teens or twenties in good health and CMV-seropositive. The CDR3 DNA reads TGTGCCAGTAGCAAGACAGGGCGGAACACTGAAGCTTTCTTT. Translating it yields CASSKTGRNTEAFF.